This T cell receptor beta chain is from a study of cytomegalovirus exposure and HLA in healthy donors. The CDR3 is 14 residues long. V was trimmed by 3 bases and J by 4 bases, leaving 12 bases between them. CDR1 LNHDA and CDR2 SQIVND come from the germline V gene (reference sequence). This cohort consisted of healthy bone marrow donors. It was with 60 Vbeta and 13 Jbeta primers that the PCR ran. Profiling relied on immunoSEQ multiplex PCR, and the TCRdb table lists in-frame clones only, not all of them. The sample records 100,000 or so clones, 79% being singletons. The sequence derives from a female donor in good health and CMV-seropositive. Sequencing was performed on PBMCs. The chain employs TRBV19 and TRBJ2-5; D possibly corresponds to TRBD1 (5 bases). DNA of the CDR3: TGTGCCAGTAGTATCAGGGATCCAGGAGAGACCCAGTACTTC. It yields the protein CASSIRDPGETQYF.